Sequencing of this T cell receptor (beta chain) was carried out in a study of technical replicates of blood from a handful of donors. Germline V gene lookup returns CDR1 LNHDA and CDR2 SQIVND (reference sequence). This CDR3 is 13 amino acids long. The V end lost 3 bases, the J end lost 2 bases, and 8 bases lay between the germline ends. This table comes from immunoSEQ multiplex PCR, and its TCRdb copy is limited to in-frame clones, with some not included. The table lists about 70,000 clones, 80% to 95% of them singletons. The sample taken for sequencing was T cells isolated from PBMCs. The chain is built from TRBV19 and TRBJ2-7, with D uncertain. The receptor was derived from a human donor in good health. Written as DNA, the CDR3 is TGTGCCAGTAGTATCGGCGGAGCCTACGAGCAGTACTTC. It translates to CASSIGGAYEQYF.